The rows below give T cell receptor beta chains drawn from one sample of a study of T-cell memory formation after mild COVID-19. In TCRdb, the 5' RACE reads were re-called with MiXCR into one record per CDR3 protein. The sample has about 340,000 distinct CDR3 sequences; 10% to 15% are singletons. Sequenced: PBMCs or a T cell subset sorted from them (not recorded which). The receptors stem from a man between 18 and 35 years old who had mild COVID-19 (a few samples of this study predate the infection). Cell type and time point are not known. The conserved cysteine and the conserved F or W are not part of the CDR3 here.

>TRBJ2-1|13|TRBV4-2
ASSQGAESYNEQF
>TRBJ2-1|13|TRBV5-6
ASSPTSGGGSEQF
>TRBJ1-5|11|TRBV6-2/TRBV6-3
ASTPDGNQPQH
>TRBJ1-1|11|TRBV7-3
ASSPQPNTEAF
>TRBJ1-4|13|TRBV5-1
ASSPDSPTNEKLF
>TRBJ1-2|13|TRBV9
ASSATDRSNYGYT
>TRBJ1-2|13|TRBV6-5
ASSYSAGGFLGYT
>TRBJ1-1|13|TRBV15
ATSRDSQGAGEAF
>TRBJ2-3|14|TRBV19
ASSGSGQLRGGTQY
>TRBJ2-1|12|TRBV30
AVSTGQGYNEQF
>TRBJ1-5|17|TRBV27
ASSSVPPGTGRGNQPQH
>TRBJ2-1|12|TRBV7-9
ASKPGAGWNEQF
>TRBJ1-1|14|TRBV6-2/TRBV6-3
ASSYDAGMGYTEAF
>TRBJ2-5|12|TRBV20-1
SALRGGPGETQY
>TRBJ2-3|14|TRBV4-2
AISQRKGLSTDTQY
>TRBJ1-1|12|TRBV6-2/TRBV6-3
ASSFPQVTTEAF
>TRBJ1-6|11|TRBV2
ASSGSGDSPLH
>TRBJ1-1|12|TRBV7-9
ASSFSGGAAEAF
>TRBJ2-1|14|TRBV4-3
ASTPTAGSSYNEQF
>TRBJ1-1|12|TRBV6-5
ASVWDRVGTEAF
>TRBJ2-4|12|TRBV29-1
SAMPGKSKNIQY
>TRBJ1-1|12|TRBV20-1
SARDPDRITEAF
>TRBJ1-5|11|TRBV12-3/TRBV12-4
ASSSGRSQPQH
>TRBJ1-2|9|TRBV7-9
AAGQGSGYT
>TRBJ2-3|11|TRBV20-1
SARAWTADTQY
>TRBJ1-6|13|TRBV4-3
ASSHYGQGNSPLH
>TRBJ1-5|11|TRBV29-1
SVGGPGDQPQH
>TRBJ2-3|10|TRBV28
ASSRVADTQY
>TRBJ2-1|11|TRBV18
ASSPQAYNEQF
>TRBJ2-3|15|TRBV7-2
ASSKRTSGDRTDTQY
>TRBJ2-6|14|TRBV20-1
SASRGFSSGANVLT
>TRBJ2-3|14|TRBV11-2
ASSDPKRGVTDTQY
>TRBJ2-7|10|TRBV28
ACAGDGYEQY
>TRBJ1-4|10|TRBV7-2
ASSFMSEKLF
>TRBJ2-1|13|TRBV12-3/TRBV12-4
ASSLPSGSYNEQF
>TRBJ1-5|13|TRBV2
ASSYLGEGNQPQH
>TRBJ1-1|16|TRBV9
ASSVGPVLRGENTEAF
>TRBJ2-7|10|TRBV2
ASGGRGNEQY
>TRBJ2-5|12|TRBV7-2
ASRAGTSVETQY
>TRBJ1-5|13|TRBV5-1
ASSPAGGSNQPQH
>TRBJ1-5|11|TRBV7-2
ASSRQSNQPQH
>TRBJ2-7|12|TRBV7-9
ASSSQGTPYEQY
>TRBJ2-2|11|TRBV13
ASSLTRHGELF
>TRBJ2-7|13|TRBV15
ATSSSDHGTYEQY
>TRBJ2-5|10|TRBV24-1
ATSAGRQTQY
>TRBJ2-3|13|TRBV30
AWNPGLSITDTQY
>TRBJ1-6|14|TRBV4-3
ASSQDKDRGNSPLH
>TRBJ2-6|12|TRBV6-1
ASSELAGANVLT
>TRBJ2-5|11|TRBV29-1
SVGTNLQETQY
>TRBJ2-5|14|TRBV24-1
ATSDTRTGVVETQY
>TRBJ1-2|11|TRBV20-1
SASPEGVYGYT
>TRBJ1-2|14|TRBV5-1
ASSLPLRGGKYGYT
>TRBJ2-7|11|TRBV6-5
ASSYTGSYEQY
>TRBJ1-5|12|TRBV25-1
ASSEVGSNQPQH
>TRBJ1-1|13|TRBV10-3
AISDLGQGHTEAF
>TRBJ1-4|12|TRBV7-2
ASSEFSSPEKLF
>TRBJ1-2|11|TRBV20-1
SARDPLRNGYT
>TRBJ2-7|13|TRBV19
ASSMSGAGRYEQY
>TRBJ1-2|10|TRBV12-3/TRBV12-4
ASSAGTYGYT